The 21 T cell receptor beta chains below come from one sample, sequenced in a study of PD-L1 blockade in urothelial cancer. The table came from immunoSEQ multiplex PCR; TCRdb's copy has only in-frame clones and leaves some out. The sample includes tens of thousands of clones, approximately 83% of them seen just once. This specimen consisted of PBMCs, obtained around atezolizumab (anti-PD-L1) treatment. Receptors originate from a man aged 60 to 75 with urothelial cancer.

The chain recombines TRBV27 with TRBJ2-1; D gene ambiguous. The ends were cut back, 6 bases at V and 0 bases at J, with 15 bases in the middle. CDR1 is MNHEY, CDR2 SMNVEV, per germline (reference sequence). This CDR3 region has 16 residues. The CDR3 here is CASRRLEPSSYNEQFF. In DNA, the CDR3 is TGTGCCAGCAGACGATTGGAGCCGAGCTCCTACAATGAGCAGTTCTTC.

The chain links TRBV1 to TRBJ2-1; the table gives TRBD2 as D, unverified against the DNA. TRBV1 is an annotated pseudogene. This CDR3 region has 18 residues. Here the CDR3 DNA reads TGCACCAGCAGCCAAGTCCCTTTAGTATTCCGGGAGAACAATGAGCAGTTCTTC. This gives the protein CTSSQVPLVFRENNEQFF.

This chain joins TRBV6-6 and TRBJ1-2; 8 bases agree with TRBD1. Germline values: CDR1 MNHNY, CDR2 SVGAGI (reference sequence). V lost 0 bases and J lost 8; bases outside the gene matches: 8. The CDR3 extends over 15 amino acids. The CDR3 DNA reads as TGTGCCAGCAGTTACTCGATCGGCAGGGGGCACGGCTACACCTTC. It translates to CASSYSIGRGHGYTF.

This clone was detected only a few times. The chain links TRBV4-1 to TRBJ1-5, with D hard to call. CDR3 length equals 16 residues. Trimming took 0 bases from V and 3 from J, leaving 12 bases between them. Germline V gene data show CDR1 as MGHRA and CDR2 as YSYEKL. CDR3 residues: CASSQDAGSLNQPQHF. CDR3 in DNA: TGCGCCAGCAGCCAAGATGCGGGCAGCCTCAATCAGCCCCAGCATTTT.

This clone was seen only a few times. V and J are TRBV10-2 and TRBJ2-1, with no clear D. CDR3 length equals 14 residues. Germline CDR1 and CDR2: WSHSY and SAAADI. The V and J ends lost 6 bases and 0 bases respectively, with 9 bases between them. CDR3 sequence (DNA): TGCGCCAGCAGACCGGTCGGCTCCTACAATGAGCAGTTCTTC. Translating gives CASRPVGSYNEQFF.

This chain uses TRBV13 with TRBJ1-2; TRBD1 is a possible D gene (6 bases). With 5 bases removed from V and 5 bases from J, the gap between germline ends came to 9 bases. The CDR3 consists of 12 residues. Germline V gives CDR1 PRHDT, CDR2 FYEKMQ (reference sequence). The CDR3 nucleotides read TGTGCCAGCAGCCCCCAGGGGTATGGCTACACCTTC. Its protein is CASSPQGYGYTF.

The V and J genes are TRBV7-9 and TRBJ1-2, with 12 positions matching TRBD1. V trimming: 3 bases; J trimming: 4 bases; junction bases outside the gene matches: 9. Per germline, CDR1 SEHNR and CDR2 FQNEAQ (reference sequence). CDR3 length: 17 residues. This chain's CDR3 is CASSFAGTGGLVYGYTF. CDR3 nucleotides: TGTGCCAGCAGCTTCGCCGGGACAGGGGGCCTGGTCTATGGCTACACCTTC.

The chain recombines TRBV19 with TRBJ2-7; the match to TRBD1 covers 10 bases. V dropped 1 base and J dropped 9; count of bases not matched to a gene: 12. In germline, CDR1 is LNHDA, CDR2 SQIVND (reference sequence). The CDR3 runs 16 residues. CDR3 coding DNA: TGTGCCAGTAGTATAGTCGGAGGACAGGGGGTCTTCGCGCAGTACTTC. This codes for CASSIVGGQGVFAQYF.

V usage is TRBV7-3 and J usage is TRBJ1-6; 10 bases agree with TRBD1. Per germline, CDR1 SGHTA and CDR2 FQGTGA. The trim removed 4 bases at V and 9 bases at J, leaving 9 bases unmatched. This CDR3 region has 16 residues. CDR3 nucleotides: TGTGCCAGCAGCTCCTCCGGGACAGGGGCCGGTTCACCCCTCCACTTT. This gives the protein CASSSSGTGAGSPLHF.

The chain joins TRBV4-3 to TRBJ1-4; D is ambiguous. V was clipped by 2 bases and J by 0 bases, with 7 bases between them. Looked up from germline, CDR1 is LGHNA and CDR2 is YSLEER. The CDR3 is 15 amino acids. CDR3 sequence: CASSQIGATNEKLFF. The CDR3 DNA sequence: TGCGCCAGCAGCCAAATCGGAGCAACTAATGAAAAACTGTTTTTT.

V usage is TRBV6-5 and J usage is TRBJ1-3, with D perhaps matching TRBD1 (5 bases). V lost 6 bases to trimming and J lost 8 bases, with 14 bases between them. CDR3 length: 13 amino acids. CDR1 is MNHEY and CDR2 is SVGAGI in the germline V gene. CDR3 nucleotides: TGTGCCAGCAGCTTCCAGGGCCGAGACACCATATATTTT. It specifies CASSFQGRDTIYF.

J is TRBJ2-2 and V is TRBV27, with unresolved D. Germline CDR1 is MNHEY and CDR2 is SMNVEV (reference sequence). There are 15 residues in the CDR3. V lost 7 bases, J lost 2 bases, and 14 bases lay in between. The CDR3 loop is CASTYDTANTGELFF. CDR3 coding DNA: TGTGCCAGCACCTACGACACCGCAAACACCGGGGAGCTGTTTTTT.

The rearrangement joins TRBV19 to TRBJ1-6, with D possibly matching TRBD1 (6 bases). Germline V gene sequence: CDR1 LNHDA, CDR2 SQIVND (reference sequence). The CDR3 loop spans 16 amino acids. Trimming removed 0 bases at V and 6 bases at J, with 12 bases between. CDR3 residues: CASSIDWTVINSPLHF. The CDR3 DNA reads TGTGCCAGTAGTATAGACTGGACAGTCATTAATTCACCCCTCCACTTT. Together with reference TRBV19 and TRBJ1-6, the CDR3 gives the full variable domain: DGGITQSPKYLFRKEGQNVTLSCEQNLNHDAMYWYRQDPGQGLRLIYYSQIVNDFQKGDIAEGYSVSREKKESFPLTVTSAQKNPTAFYLCASSIDWTVINSPLHFGNGTRLTVT.

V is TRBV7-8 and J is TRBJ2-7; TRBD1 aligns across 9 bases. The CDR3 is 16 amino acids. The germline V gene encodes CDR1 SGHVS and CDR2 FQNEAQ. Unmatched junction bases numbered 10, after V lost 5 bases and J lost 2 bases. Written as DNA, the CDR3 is TGTGCCAGCAGCCTCTCCGGGACAGGGTTAACCTACGAGCAGTACTTC. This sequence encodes CASSLSGTGLTYEQYF. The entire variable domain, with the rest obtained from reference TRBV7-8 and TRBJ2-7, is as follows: GAGVSQSPRYKVAKRGQDVALRCDPISGHVSLFWYQQALGQGPEFLTYFQNEAQLDKSGLPSDRFFAERPEGSVSTLKIQRTQQEDSAVYLCASSLSGTGLTYEQYFGPGTRLTVT.

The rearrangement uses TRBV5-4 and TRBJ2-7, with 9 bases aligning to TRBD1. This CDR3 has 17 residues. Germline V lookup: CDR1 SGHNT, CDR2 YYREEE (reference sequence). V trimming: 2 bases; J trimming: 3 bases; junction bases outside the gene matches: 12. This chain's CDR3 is CASSLGQGSPHYYEQYF. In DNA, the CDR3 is TGTGCCAGCAGCTTAGGACAGGGGAGCCCTCACTACTACGAGCAGTACTTC.

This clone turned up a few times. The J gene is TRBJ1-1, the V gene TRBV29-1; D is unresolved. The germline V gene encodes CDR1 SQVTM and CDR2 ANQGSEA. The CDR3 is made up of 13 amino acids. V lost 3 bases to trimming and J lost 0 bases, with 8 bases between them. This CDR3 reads CSVDQAMNTEAFF. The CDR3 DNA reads TGCAGCGTTGACCAGGCCATGAACACTGAAGCTTTCTTT.

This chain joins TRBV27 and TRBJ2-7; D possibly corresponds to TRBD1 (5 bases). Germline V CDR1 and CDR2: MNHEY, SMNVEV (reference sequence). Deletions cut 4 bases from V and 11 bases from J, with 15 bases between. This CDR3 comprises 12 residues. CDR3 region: CASSSSFKGEYF. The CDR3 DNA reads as TGTGCCAGCAGTTCCTCGTTCAAAGGGGAGTACTTC.

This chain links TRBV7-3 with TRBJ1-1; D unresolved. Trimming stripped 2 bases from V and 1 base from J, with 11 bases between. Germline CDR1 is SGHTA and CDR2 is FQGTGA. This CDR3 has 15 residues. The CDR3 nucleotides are TGTGCCAGCAGCTTAGGCGGCGTAGGGAACACTGAAGCTTTCTTT. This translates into CASSLGGVGNTEAFF. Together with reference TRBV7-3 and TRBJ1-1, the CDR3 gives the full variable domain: GAGVSQTPSNKVTEKGKYVELRCDPISGHTALYWYRQSLGQGPEFLIYFQGTGAADDSGLPNDRFFAVRPEGSVSTLKIQRTERGDSAVYLCASSLGGVGNTEAFFGQGTRLTVV.

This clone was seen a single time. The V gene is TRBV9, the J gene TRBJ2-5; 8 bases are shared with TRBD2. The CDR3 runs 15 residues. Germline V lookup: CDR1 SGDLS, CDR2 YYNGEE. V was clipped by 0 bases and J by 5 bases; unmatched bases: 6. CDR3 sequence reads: CASSVGAGGTETQYF. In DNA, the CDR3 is TGTGCCAGCAGCGTAGGGGCGGGGGGTACGGAGACCCAGTACTTC.

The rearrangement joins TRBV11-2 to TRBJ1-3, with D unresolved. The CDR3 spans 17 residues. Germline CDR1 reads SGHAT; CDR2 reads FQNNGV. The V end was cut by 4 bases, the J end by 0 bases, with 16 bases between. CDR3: CASSSRPIERSGNTIYF. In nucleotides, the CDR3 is TGTGCCAGCAGCTCCCGCCCTATAGAACGCTCTGGAAACACCATATATTTT. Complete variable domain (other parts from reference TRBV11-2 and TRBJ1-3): EAGVAQSPRYKIIEKRQSVAFWCNPISGHATLYWYQQILGQGPKLLIQFQNNGVVDDSQLPKDRFSAERLKGVDSTLKIQPAKLEDSAVYLCASSSRPIERSGNTIYFGEGSWLTVV.

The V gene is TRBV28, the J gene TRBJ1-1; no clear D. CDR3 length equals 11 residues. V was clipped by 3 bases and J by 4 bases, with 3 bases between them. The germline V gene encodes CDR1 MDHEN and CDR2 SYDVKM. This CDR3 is CASSFGTEAFF. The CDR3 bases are TGTGCCAGCAGTTTCGGCACTGAAGCTTTCTTT.